This T cell receptor (beta chain) was identified during a study of a mutant IDH1 vaccine in newly diagnosed glioma. Sample time point: week 23, last vaccination. Vaccination comprised doses that each held 300 ug of mutant IDH1 20-mer peptide, plus topical imiquimod. Sequencing used immunoSEQ multiplex PCR; TCRdb keeps in-frame clones, though not all of them. The data contain roughly 38,000 clones, 78% of them singletons. Notes on this clone: Its target is not known.

V dropped 5 bases and J dropped 1; count of bases not matched to a gene: 4. Per germline, CDR1 SGHRS and CDR2 YFSETQ. The CDR3 is made up of 14 amino acids. The sequencing here drew on PBMCs, taken from a glioma patient whose treatment included an IDH1 peptide vaccine. The sequence was obtained from a woman in her forties with glioma. Some clones in this sample may be carry-over from other donors' samples. This rearrangement joins TRBV5-1 to TRBJ1-1, with TRBD1 matching 8 bases. CDR3 protein: CASRRDRSNTEAFF. CDR3 nucleotide sequence: TGCGCCAGCAGGCGGGACAGGTCGAACACTGAAGCTTTCTTT.